What follows are 18 T cell receptor beta chains derived from one specimen sequenced in a study of T cells in Graves' hyperthyroidism and ophthalmopathy. There were TCR beta CDR3 regions amplified from RNA transcripts. Carried out on the TCR CDR3, a first-round RT-PCR used the HTBI primer set. TCRdb re-called the multiplex PCR reads through MiXCR, storing one row per CDR3 protein. The repertoire holds 250,000 to 350,000 distinct CDR3 sequences, with about 18% as singletons. Sample: blood. These receptor sequences come from a woman between 55 and 75 years old with Graves' ophthalmopathy.

The V gene is TRBV6-2 or TRBV6-3, the J gene TRBJ1-1; 9 bases fit TRBD1. The V segment lost 5 bases and the J segment 1 base; nucleotides outside the gene matches: 5. Germline assignment: CDR1 MNHEY and CDR2 SVGEGT. The CDR3 contains 15 residues. CDR3 sequence: CASSNPGQGNTEAFF. The CDR3 region has the DNA TGTGCCAGCAGTAACCCGGGACAGGGGAACACTGAAGCTTTCTTT.

The chain couples TRBV10-3 to TRBJ2-1; TRBD2 matches at 8 bases. There are 13 residues in the CDR3. Germline V gene data show CDR1 as ENHRY and CDR2 as SYGVKD. The V and J ends lost 9 bases and 4 bases, in that order; junction bases with no gene match: 5. CDR3 coding DNA: TGTGCCATACGGGGGGGCGATTACAATGAGCAGTTCTTC. It yields the protein CAIRGGDYNEQFF.

A note on this clonotype: This may be a read error, as it is one base from a much larger clone. The rearrangement joins TRBV7-9 to TRBJ2-7; 10 nucleotides line up with TRBD2. The CDR3 contains 15 residues. Germline-derived CDR1 and CDR2 are SEHNR and FQNEAQ (reference sequence). V lost 5 bases to trimming and J lost 6 bases; unmatched junction nucleotides: 10. CDR3 nucleotides: TGTGCCAGCAGCCAAGAGGCTAGCGGGGGAGGCGAGCAGTACTTC. Translated: CASSQEASGGGEQYF.

This clonotype has at least ten counts. The rearrangement uses TRBV11-2 and TRBJ2-5; D is possibly TRBD1 (6 bases). The CDR3 runs to 12 residues. V shed 4 bases and J shed 6 bases, with 9 bases lying between them. Germline loops: CDR1 SGHAT, CDR2 FQNNGV. The CDR3 DNA reads as TGTGCCAGCAGCTCACAGGGTCAGACCCAGTACTTC. Protein: CASSSQGQTQYF. Full variable domain (rest looked up from reference TRBV11-2 and TRBJ2-5): EAGVAQSPRYKIIEKRQSVAFWCNPISGHATLYWYQQILGQGPKLLIQFQNNGVVDDSQLPKDRFSAERLKGVDSTLKIQPAKLEDSAVYLCASSSQGQTQYFGPGTRLLVL.

This clonotype was observed at least ten times. The chain carries TRBV7-2 and TRBJ1-2, with TRBD1 as a possible D gene (5 bases). The V and J ends lost 6 bases and 5 bases respectively, with 13 bases between them. CDR1 and CDR2 from the germline V gene are SGHTA and FQGNSA. This CDR3 has 13 residues. The CDR3 is CASRQDSPYGYTF. The CDR3 DNA reads as TGTGCCAGCAGGCAAGACAGCCCGTATGGCTACACCTTC.

The chain couples TRBV20-1 to TRBJ2-3, with D perhaps TRBD1 (6 bases). CDR3 size: 14 residues. Germline V lookup: CDR1 DFQATT, CDR2 SNEGSKA (reference sequence). V lost 1 base and J 2 bases, leaving 10 bases between the germline ends. The CDR3 bases are TGCAGTGCTAGAGTCGACAGGAACACAGATACGCAGTATTTT. Its translation: CSARVDRNTDTQYF.

On this clonotype itself: A much larger clone lies one base from this, so it may be a read error. The chain recombines TRBV28 with TRBJ1-1, with D perhaps matching TRBD1 (5 bases). This CDR3 comprises 14 residues. CDR1 and CDR2 (germline): MDHEN, SYDVKM. Deletions cut 8 bases from V and 1 base from J, with 14 bases between. The CDR3: CASGSPGGNTEAFF. The CDR3 nucleotides are TGTGCCAGCGGTTCCCCCGGGGGGAACACTGAAGCTTTCTTT. The full variable domain, rest sourced from reference TRBV28 and TRBJ1-1, is DVKVTQSSRYLVKRTGEKVFLECVQDMDHENMFWYRQDPGLGLRLIYFSYDVKMKEKGDIPEGYSVSREKKERFSLILESASTNQTSMYLCASGSPGGNTEAFFGQGTRLTVV.

This chain links TRBV25-1 with TRBJ2-7; D is ambiguous. CDR3 length: 11 residues. Trimming removed 5 bases from V and 2 bases from J, with 4 bases in between. Germline lookup yields CDR1 MGHDK and CDR2 SYGVNS. The DNA of the CDR3 is TGTGCCAGCAGTATAGCCTACGAGCAGTACTTC. This encodes CASSIAYEQYF.

This clonotype occurred once. V is TRBV4-2 and J is TRBJ1-2, with D tentatively TRBD1 (5 bases). The CDR3 runs to 15 residues. Between the trimmed V and J ends, which lost 0 bases and 4 bases, there was a span of 12 bases. Germline-derived CDR1 and CDR2 are LGHNA and YNFKEQ. The CDR3 nucleotides read TGTGCCAGCAGCCAAGATGGGGGGGGAGGCTATGGCTACACCTTC. It is translated as CASSQDGGGGYGYTF.

The CDR3 DNA reads TGTGCCAGCAGCTCCCACGAGGCTAATACGCAGTATTTT. Translated, it gives CASSSHEANTQYF. The chain couples TRBV12-3 or TRBV12-4 to TRBJ2-3, with D uncertain. V lost 6 bases and J lost 7, with 14 bases in between. This CDR3 has 13 residues.

There are many counts of this clonotype. The chain joins TRBV2 to TRBJ1-1, with D perhaps TRBD1 (5 bases). The V end lost 5 bases, the J end lost 11 bases, and 15 bases lay between the germline ends. Germline V lookup: CDR1 SNHLY, CDR2 FYNNEI. CDR3 length: 12 residues. The CDR3 coding sequence is TGTGCCAGCAGTTACCAGGGAGTATGGGCTTTCTTT. Translating gives CASSYQGVWAFF.

This clonotype was seen many times. The rearrangement links TRBV20-1 to TRBJ2-4; TRBD1 agrees at 8 bases. Germline V gene sequence: CDR1 DFQATT, CDR2 SNEGSKA (reference sequence). The CDR3 has 14 amino acids. The V segment lost 3 bases and the J segment 2 bases; nucleotides outside the gene matches: 3. CDR3 bases: TGCAGTGCTAGGGACAGGGTGACCAAAAACATTCAGTACTTC. It specifies CSARDRVTKNIQYF.

The rearrangement joins TRBV11-2 to TRBJ2-2; D is tentatively TRBD1 or TRBD2 (5 bases each). CDR3 length: 12 amino acids. Per germline, CDR1 SGHAT and CDR2 FQNNGV. Trimming removed 5 bases from V and 8 bases from J, with 9 bases in between. As DNA, the CDR3 is TGTGCCAGCAGCGGGACCTGGGGGGAGCTGTTTTTT. Its protein product is CASSGTWGELFF.

This clonotype came up many times. The chain joins TRBV3-1 to TRBJ2-5; the D call may be TRBD1 or TRBD2 (6 bases each). Germline lookup yields CDR1 LGHDT and CDR2 YNNKEL (reference sequence). The CDR3 extends over 15 amino acids. Deletions cut 2 bases from V and 4 bases from J, with 14 bases between. The CDR3 DNA sequence: TGTGCCAGCAGCCAATCCGGGGGCGGAGGAGAGACCCAGTACTTC. It translates to CASSQSGGGGETQYF.

This clonotype was counted ten times or more. V gene TRBV2 combines with J gene TRBJ2-2; D remains ambiguous. The V gene lost 6 bases and the J gene lost 3 bases, with 2 bases spanning the gap. Germline CDR1 SNHLY, CDR2 FYNNEI. This CDR3 has 11 residues. CDR3 in amino acids: CASRYTGELFF. The CDR3 region has the DNA TGTGCCAGCAGGTACACCGGGGAGCTGTTTTTT.

This clonotype was recorded at least ten times. The chain combines TRBV7-2 with TRBJ2-7; 10 nucleotides align to TRBD2. This CDR3 has 16 amino acids. Per the germline V gene, CDR1 is SGHTA and CDR2 is FQGNSA. Trimming took 2 bases from V and 5 from J; bases not matched to a gene: 9. CDR3 loop: CASSLLVGLAGDEQYF. The CDR3 DNA reads TGTGCCAGCAGCTTATTGGTCGGGCTAGCGGGAGACGAGCAGTACTTC.

The chain carries TRBV20-1 and TRBJ1-2; 8 bases align to TRBD1. V gave up 6 bases and J gave up 4 bases; unmatched junction bases: 13. This CDR3 comprises 15 residues. The V gene's germline CDR1 is DFQATT and CDR2 SNEGSKA (reference sequence). The CDR3 DNA sequence: TGCAGTGCCCGGGGCGGATCAGGGGGCGGCTATGGCTACACCTTC. Residues: CSARGGSGGGYGYTF.

The V and J genes are TRBV7-2 and TRBJ2-1; 13 bases agree with TRBD2. Germline V lookup: CDR1 SGHTA, CDR2 FQGNSA. The V and J ends lost 4 bases and 9 bases, in that order; junction bases with no gene match: 15. There are 18 residues in the CDR3. DNA for the CDR3: TGTGCCAGCAGCTACACTAGCGGGGGGGCGGGGGGAGTCGGTGAGCAGTTCTTC. Translated: CASSYTSGGAGGVGEQFF.